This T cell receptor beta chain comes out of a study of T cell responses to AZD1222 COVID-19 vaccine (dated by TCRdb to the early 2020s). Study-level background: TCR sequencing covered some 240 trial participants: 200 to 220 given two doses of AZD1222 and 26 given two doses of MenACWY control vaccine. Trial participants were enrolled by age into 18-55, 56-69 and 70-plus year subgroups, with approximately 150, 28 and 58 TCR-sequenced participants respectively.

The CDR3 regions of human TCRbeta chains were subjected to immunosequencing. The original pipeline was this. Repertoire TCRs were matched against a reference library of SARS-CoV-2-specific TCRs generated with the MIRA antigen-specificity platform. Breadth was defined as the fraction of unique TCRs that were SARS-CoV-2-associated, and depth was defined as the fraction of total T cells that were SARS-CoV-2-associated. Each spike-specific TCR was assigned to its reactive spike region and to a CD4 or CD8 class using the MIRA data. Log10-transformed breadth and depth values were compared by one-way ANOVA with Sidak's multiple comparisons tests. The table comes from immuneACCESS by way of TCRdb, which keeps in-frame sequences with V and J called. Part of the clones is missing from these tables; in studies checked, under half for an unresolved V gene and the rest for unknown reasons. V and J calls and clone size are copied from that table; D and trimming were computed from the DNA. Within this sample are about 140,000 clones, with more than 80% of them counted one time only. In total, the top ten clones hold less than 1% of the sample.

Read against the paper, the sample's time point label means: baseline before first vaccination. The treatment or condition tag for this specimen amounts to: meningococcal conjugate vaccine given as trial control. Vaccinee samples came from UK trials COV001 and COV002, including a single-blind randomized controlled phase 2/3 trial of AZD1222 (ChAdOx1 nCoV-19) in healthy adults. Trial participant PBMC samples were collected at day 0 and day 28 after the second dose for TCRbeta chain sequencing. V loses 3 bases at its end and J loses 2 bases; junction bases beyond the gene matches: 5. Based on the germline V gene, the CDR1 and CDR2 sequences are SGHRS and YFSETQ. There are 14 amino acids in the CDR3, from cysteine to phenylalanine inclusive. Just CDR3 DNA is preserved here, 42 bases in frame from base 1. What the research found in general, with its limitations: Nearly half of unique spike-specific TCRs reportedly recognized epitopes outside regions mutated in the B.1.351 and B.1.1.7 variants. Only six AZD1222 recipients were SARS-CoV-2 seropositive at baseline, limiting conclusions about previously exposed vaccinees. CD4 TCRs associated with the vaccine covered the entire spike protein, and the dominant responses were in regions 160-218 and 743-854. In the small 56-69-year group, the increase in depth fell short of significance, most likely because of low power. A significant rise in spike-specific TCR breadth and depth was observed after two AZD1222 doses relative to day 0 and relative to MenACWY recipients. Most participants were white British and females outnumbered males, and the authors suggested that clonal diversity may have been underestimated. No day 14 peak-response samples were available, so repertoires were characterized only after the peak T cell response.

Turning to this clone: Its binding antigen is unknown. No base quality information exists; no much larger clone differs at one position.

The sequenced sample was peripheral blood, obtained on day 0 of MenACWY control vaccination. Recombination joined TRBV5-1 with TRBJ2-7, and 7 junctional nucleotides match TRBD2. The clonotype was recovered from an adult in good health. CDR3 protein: CASSSREFPYEQYF. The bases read TGCGCCAGCAGCTCGCGGGAGTTCCCCTACGAGCAGTACTTC.